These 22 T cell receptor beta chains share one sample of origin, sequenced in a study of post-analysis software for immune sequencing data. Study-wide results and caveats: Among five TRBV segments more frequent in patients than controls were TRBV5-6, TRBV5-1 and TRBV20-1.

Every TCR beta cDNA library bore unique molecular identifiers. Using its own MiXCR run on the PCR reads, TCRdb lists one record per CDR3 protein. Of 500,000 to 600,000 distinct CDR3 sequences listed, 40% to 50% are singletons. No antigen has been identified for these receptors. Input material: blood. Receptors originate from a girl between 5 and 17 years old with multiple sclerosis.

CDR3 DNA: TGTGCCAGCAGCCCGGGGGGTTTGGGGCCCTACGAGCAGTACTTC. Amino acid sequence: CASSPGGLGPYEQYF. This rearrangement joins TRBV5-6 to TRBJ2-7, with 7 nucleotides matching TRBD2. CDR1 is SGHDT, CDR2 YYEEEE, per germline. J lost 2 bases, V lost 4 bases, and 9 bases had no gene match. The CDR3 has 15 amino acids.

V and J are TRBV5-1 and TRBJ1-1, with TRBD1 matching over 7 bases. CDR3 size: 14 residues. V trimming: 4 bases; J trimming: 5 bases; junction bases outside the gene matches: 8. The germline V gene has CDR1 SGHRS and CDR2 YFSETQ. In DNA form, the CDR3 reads TGCGCCAGCAGCAGCCAACAGGGGCGAACTGAAGCTTTCTTT. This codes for CASSSQQGRTEAFF.

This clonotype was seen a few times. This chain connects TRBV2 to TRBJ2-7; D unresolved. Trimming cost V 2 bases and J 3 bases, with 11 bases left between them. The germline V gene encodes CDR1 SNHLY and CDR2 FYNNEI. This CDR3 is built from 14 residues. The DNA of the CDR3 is TGTGCCAGCAGTGAAAAGGGCACCGGCTACGAGCAGTACTTC. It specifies CASSEKGTGYEQYF. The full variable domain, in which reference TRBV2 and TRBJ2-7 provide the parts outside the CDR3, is EPEVTQTPSHQVTQMGQEVILRCVPISNHLYFYWYRQILGQKVEFLVSFYNNEISEKSEIFDDQFSVERPDGSNFTLKIRSTKLEDSAMYFCASSEKGTGYEQYFGPGTRLTVT.

The CDR3 region has the DNA TGTGCCAGCAGTTCCGACAGGGGGGCGGATGGCTACACCTTC. It codes for CASSSDRGADGYTF. The V gene is TRBV6-5, the J gene TRBJ1-2; TRBD1 matches at 9 bases. The CDR3 length is 14 residues. The germline CDR1 and CDR2 sequences are MNHEY and SVGAGI. J gave up 6 bases and V 4 bases, and 6 bases lay outside the gene matches.

DNA of the CDR3: TGTGCCAGCAGTTACTCGCCGGGGACCCAGTACTTC. This gives the protein CASSYSPGTQYF. This chain joins TRBV6-5 and TRBJ2-5; no definite D call. The V gene's germline CDR1 is MNHEY and CDR2 SVGAGI. The CDR3 runs 12 residues. The V and J ends lost 0 bases and 7 bases respectively, with 6 bases between them.

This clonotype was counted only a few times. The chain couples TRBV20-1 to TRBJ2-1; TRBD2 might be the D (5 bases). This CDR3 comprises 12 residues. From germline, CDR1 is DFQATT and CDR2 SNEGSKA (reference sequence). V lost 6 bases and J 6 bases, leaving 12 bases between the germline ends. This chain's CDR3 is CSATDGGNEQFF. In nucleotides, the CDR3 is TGCAGTGCCACGGACGGAGGCAATGAGCAGTTCTTC.

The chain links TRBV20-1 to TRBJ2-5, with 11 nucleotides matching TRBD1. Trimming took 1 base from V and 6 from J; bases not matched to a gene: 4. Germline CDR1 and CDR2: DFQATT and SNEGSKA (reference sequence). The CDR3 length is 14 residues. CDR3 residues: CSARGDRGRQTQYF. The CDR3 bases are TGCAGTGCTAGAGGGGACAGGGGGAGACAGACCCAGTACTTC.

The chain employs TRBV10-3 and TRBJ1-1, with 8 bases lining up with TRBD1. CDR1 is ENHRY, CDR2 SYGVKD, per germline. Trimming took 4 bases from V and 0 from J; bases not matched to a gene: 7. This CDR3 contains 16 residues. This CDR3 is CAISAYRGTMNTEAFF. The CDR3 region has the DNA TGTGCCATCAGTGCGTACAGGGGGACCATGAACACTGAAGCTTTCTTT.

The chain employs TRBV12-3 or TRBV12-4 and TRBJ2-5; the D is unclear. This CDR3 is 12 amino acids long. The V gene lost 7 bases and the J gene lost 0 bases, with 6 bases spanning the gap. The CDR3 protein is CASTVNQETQYF. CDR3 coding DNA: TGTGCCAGCACCGTAAACCAAGAGACCCAGTACTTC.

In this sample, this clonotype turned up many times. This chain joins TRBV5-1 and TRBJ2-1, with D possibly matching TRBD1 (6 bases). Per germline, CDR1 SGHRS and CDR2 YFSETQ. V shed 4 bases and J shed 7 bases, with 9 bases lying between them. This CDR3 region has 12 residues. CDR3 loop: CASSPQGNEQFF. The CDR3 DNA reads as TGCGCCAGCAGCCCCCAGGGGAATGAGCAGTTCTTC.

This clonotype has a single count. The CDR3 sequence is CASSRPGSGTTNEKLFF. CDR3 sequence (DNA): TGCGCCAGCAGCCGTCCGGGGTCAGGTACTACTAATGAAAAACTGTTTTTT. This chain links TRBV4-1 with TRBJ1-4; D ambiguous. V was trimmed by 4 bases and J by 2 bases, leaving 17 bases between them. The germline V gene has CDR1 MGHRA and CDR2 YSYEKL. The CDR3 contains 17 residues.

CDR3 amino acids: CSAPSGSTHEQYF. The CDR3, as DNA: TGCAGTGCGCCTAGCGGGAGCACCCACGAGCAGTACTTC. V gene TRBV20-1 combines with J gene TRBJ2-7; 10 bases map to TRBD2. Trimming at V came to 6 bases and at J to 5 bases, leaving 7 bases not matched to a gene. Germline CDR1 reads DFQATT; CDR2 reads SNEGSKA (reference sequence). This CDR3 is built from 13 residues.

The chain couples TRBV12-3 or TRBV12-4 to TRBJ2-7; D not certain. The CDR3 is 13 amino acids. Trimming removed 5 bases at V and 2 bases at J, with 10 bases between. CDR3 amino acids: CASSRGGPYEQYF. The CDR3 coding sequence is TGTGCCAGCAGTCGAGGCGGTCCCTACGAGCAGTACTTC.

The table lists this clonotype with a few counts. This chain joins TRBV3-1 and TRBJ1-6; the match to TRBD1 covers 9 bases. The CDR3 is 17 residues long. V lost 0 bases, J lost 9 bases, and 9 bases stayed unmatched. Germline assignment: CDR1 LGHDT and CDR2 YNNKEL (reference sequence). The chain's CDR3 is CASSQEGGQGRSSPLHF. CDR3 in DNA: TGTGCCAGCAGCCAAGAGGGAGGACAGGGGAGAAGTTCACCCCTCCACTTT.

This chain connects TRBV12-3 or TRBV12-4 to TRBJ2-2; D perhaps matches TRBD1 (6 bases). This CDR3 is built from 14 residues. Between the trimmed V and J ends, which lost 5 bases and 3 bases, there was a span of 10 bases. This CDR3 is CASSAGVYTGELFF. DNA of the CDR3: TGTGCCAGCAGTGCAGGGGTCTACACCGGGGAGCTGTTTTTT.

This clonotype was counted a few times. The CDR3 nucleotides are TGTGCCAGCAGCGGGGACCCCAAGGATACGCAGTATTTT. It translates to CASSGDPKDTQYF. The rearrangement joins TRBV9 to TRBJ2-3; D assignment may be TRBD1 or TRBD2 (5 bases each). Germline V gene sequence: CDR1 SGDLS, CDR2 YYNGEE. V was pared by 3 bases and J by 6 bases, with 11 bases between. The CDR3 contains 13 residues.

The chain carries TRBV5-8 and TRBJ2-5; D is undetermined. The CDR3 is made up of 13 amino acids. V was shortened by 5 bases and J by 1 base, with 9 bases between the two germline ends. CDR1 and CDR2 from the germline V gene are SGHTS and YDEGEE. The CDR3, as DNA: TGTGCCAGCAGTCCGTTTGTCCAAGAGACCCAGTACTTC. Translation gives CASSPFVQETQYF.

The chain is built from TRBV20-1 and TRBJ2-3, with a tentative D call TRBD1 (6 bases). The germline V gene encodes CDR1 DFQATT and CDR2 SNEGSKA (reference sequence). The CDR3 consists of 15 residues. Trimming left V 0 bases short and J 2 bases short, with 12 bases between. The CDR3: CSARDLDRDTDTQYF. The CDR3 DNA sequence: TGCAGTGCTAGAGATCTGGACAGAGACACAGATACGCAGTATTTT.

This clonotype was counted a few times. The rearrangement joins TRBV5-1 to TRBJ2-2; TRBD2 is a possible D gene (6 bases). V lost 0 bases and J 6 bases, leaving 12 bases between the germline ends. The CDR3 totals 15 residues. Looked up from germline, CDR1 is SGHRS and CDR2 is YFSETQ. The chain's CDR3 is CASSLEWRGSGELFF. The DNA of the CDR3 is TGCGCCAGCAGCTTGGAGTGGAGGGGATCCGGGGAGCTGTTTTTT.

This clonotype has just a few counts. The CDR3 DNA sequence: TGTGCCAGCAGCTTCGGGACTAGCGAGGCCACAGATACGCAGTATTTT. This translates into CASSFGTSEATDTQYF. V usage is TRBV7-8 and J usage is TRBJ2-3, with TRBD2 matching 10 bases. J was trimmed by 2 bases and V by 3 bases; bases with no gene match: 5. The CDR3 length is 16 residues. Looked up from germline, CDR1 is SGHVS and CDR2 is FQNEAQ.

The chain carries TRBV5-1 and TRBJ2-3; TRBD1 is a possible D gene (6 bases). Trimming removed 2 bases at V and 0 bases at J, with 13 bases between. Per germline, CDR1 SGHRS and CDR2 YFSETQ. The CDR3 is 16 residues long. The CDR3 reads CASSLNRVASTDTQYF. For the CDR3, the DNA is TGCGCCAGCAGCTTAAACAGGGTTGCTAGCACAGATACGCAGTATTTT.

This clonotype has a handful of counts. CDR3 in amino acids: CASSEQGHEQYF. CDR3 DNA: TGTGCCAGCAGTGAACAGGGCCACGAGCAGTACTTC. The chain employs TRBV2 and TRBJ2-7; D might be TRBD1 (5 bases). The CDR3 loop spans 12 amino acids. The germline V gene has CDR1 SNHLY and CDR2 FYNNEI. The V end was cut by 2 bases, the J end by 5 bases, with 7 bases between.